Following are 16 T cell receptor beta chains from one sample sequenced in a study of blood T cells in healthy people across ages. Primers used in a second PCR of about 7 to 11 cycles were a sample-barcoded 5' primer and a J-beta primer mix. TCRdb used MiXCR to reprocess the 5' RACE reads, holding one entry per CDR3 protein. The sample includes around 900,000 distinct CDR3 sequences, around 30% of them seen just once. Sequences were obtained from blood. Receptors were obtained from a woman of 80 years or more in good health.

The chain links TRBV7-8 to TRBJ1-5; D remains unclear. The V gene's germline CDR1 is SGHVS and CDR2 FQNEAQ. V lost 0 bases and J 4 bases, leaving 13 bases between the germline ends. The CDR3 consists of 16 residues. CDR3 coding DNA: TGTGCCAGCAGCTTAGCACCCCCTTATACTAATCAGCCCCAGCATTTT. Amino acid sequence: CASSLAPPYTNQPQHF.

This clonotype has at least ten counts. The chain carries TRBV20-1 and TRBJ2-7; TRBD2 matches at 8 bases. CDR1 and CDR2 (germline): DFQATT, SNEGSKA (reference sequence). The V segment lost 4 bases and the J segment 6 bases; nucleotides outside the gene matches: 17. The CDR3 extends over 16 amino acids. CDR3 protein: CSATTGGAQDFGEQYF. The CDR3 DNA follows: TGCAGTGCTACTACGGGGGGGGCGCAGGATTTCGGCGAGCAGTACTTC.

At least ten counts were recorded for this clonotype. This CDR3 is CASSLLGQTTRSEAFF. The DNA of the CDR3 is TGTGCCAGCAGCTTGCTTGGACAGACTACGAGATCTGAAGCTTTCTTT. The chain employs TRBV7-2 and TRBJ1-1; tentative D call: TRBD1 (6 bases). CDR3 length: 16 amino acids. The germline gives CDR1 SGHTA, CDR2 FQGNSA. V was pared by 3 bases and J by 6 bases, with 20 bases between.

This clonotype has a count of ten or more. This rearrangement joins TRBV5-1 to TRBJ2-5; D gene uncertain. Germline V gene data show CDR1 as SGHRS and CDR2 as YFSETQ. The CDR3 runs to 14 residues. Trimming took off 3 bases at V and 5 bases at J, with 14 bases between the two ends. The CDR3 DNA reads as TGCGCCAGCAGCTCCTTCACCGAAGGGGAGACCCAGTACTTC. This encodes CASSSFTEGETQYF.

Concerning this clonotype itself: A read error is possible here, since a much larger clone lies one base away. V and J are TRBV6-2 or TRBV6-3 and TRBJ2-3; D call uncertain. The CDR3 sequence is 13 residues long. Germline V gene sequence: CDR1 MNHEY, CDR2 SVGEGT. The germline V and J ends were trimmed by 4 bases and 9 bases, with 14 bases remaining between them. The CDR3 spells CASSCSSIQTQYF. The CDR3 coding sequence is TGTGCCAGCAGTTGCTCCTCGATTCAGACGCAGTATTTT.

As to this clonotype: This may be a read error: a much more frequent sequence differs by one nucleotide. The V gene is TRBV4-3, the J gene TRBJ1-2; 8 positions agree with TRBD1. Germline CDR1 reads LGHNA; CDR2 reads YSLEER. CDR3 length: 17 residues. The CDR3 DNA reads TGCGCCGGCAGCCAAGAGGGGTGGCGGACAGGGTCACATGGCTACACCTTC. It is translated as CAGSQEGWRTGSHGYTF.

This clonotype was picked up many times. The V call is TRBV4-3, the J call TRBJ1-4; D possibly corresponds to TRBD1 (6 bases). The germline V gene has CDR1 LGHNA and CDR2 YSLEER. This CDR3 is 16 amino acids long. V lost 0 bases to trimming and J lost 8 bases, with 16 bases between them. The CDR3 here is CASSQDLQVRGEKLFF. The CDR3, as DNA: TGCGCCAGCAGCCAAGACTTACAGGTCAGGGGAGAAAAACTGTTTTTT.

This clonotype was observed a handful of times. One end of the junction is discordant with germline, which a read error may explain. The chain employs TRBV12-3 or TRBV12-4 and TRBJ1-1, with TRBD1 matching over 7 bases. This CDR3 spans 17 amino acids. In DNA form, the CDR3 reads TGTGCCAGCAGTTTAGCGGGGGGCACAGGGGTGAACTCTGAAGCTTTCTTT. This encodes CASSLAGGTGVNSEAFF.

This chain links TRBV3-1 with TRBJ2-2, with 7 bases that match TRBD2. The CDR3 contains 11 residues. Per germline, CDR1 LGHDT and CDR2 YNNKEL (reference sequence). V lost 8 bases to trimming and J lost 6 bases; unmatched junction nucleotides: 0. CDR3 sequence reads: CASRGAGELFF. In nucleotides, the CDR3 is TGTGCCAGCCGGGGGGCCGGGGAGCTGTTTTTT.

With regard to this clonotype: A much larger clone sits a single nucleotide away, making a read error possible. The CDR3 carries no conserved terminal phenylalanine or tryptophan, so it likely arises from a read error. The chain combines TRBV12-3 or TRBV12-4 with TRBJ1-5; 8 bases align to TRBD1. Germline trimming cut 6 bases from V and 4 bases from J; bases unmatched to any gene: 8. The CDR3 extends over 15 amino acids. For the CDR3, the DNA is TGTGCCAGCAGCAAGGACAGGGCCGGTAATCAGCCCCAGCATGTT. Translated, it gives CASSKDRAGNQPQHV.

This clonotype has a handful of counts. With a much larger clone just one base away, this may be a read error. The genes are TRBV2 and TRBJ2-1; TRBD1 is a possible D gene (6 bases). Trimming took 7 bases from V and 8 from J, leaving 18 bases between them. Germline V gene sequence: CDR1 SNHLY, CDR2 FYNNEI. This CDR3 spans 14 amino acids. The DNA of the CDR3 is TGTGCCAGCAAGGGCAGGGGTATCTGGGATGAGCAGTTCTTC. It is translated as CASKGRGIWDEQFF.

With regard to this clonotype: Germline and junction disagree at one end, which may indicate a read error. The chain combines TRBV7-7 with TRBJ1-4, with 9 bases aligning to TRBD1. Germline CDR1 is SSHAT and CDR2 is FNYEAQ (reference sequence). The CDR3 is 15 amino acids. The chain's CDR3 is CASSPRTGVMNPLFF. The CDR3 bases are TGTGCTAGCAGCCCCCGGACAGGGGTGATGAACCCCCTGTTTTTT.

This clonotype was observed many times. The genes are TRBV20-1 and TRBJ1-2, with D tentatively TRBD1 (5 bases). The CDR3 has 13 residues. Trimming removed 4 bases at V and 3 bases at J, with 12 bases between. Germline V CDR1 and CDR2: DFQATT, SNEGSKA (reference sequence). CDR3 sequence reads: CSAIGRGHYGYTF. The CDR3 DNA reads TGCAGTGCTATAGGGCGGGGACACTATGGCTACACCTTC.

This sequence joins TRBV5-1 and TRBJ1-2, with D possibly TRBD1 on 5 matching bases. The germline V and J ends were trimmed by 4 bases and 6 bases, with 19 bases remaining between them. Germline CDR1 reads SGHRS; CDR2 reads YFSETQ. The CDR3 spans 15 residues. The CDR3 is CASSLGDPEKNGYTF. The DNA of the CDR3 is TGCGCCAGCAGCCTGGGGGACCCGGAAAAAAATGGCTACACCTTC.

This clonotype was counted ten times or more. The gene calls are TRBV4-3 and TRBJ2-1, with a weak D call TRBD2 (6 bases). V was shortened by 1 base and J by 7 bases, with 14 bases between the two germline ends. The CDR3 totals 15 residues. Germline loops: CDR1 LGHNA, CDR2 YSLEER. In DNA, the CDR3 is TGCGCCAGCAGCCAAGTGGGGGGACTCTTAAATGAGCAGTTCTTC. Amino acid sequence: CASSQVGGLLNEQFF.

As for this clonotype: This clone may be a read error of a much larger clone one base away. The chain couples TRBV20-1 to TRBJ2-4; TRBD2 aligns across 9 bases. With the DNA end fitting TRBJ2-7 better, the J assignment may be wrong. The CDR3 is made up of 13 amino acids. From germline, CDR1 is DFQATT and CDR2 SNEGSKA (reference sequence). This CDR3 reads CGVKAGGTYEQYF. The DNA for the CDR3 is TGCGGTGTAAAAGCGGGGGGTACCTACGAGCAGTACTTC.